The 26 T cell receptor beta chains presented below share a single source sample, sequenced in a study of blood T cells in healthy people across ages. Through a sample-barcoded 5' primer and a J-beta primer mix, a second PCR was run for roughly 7 to 12 cycles. From the 5' RACE reads, TCRdb called clonotypes with MiXCR, one entry per CDR3 protein. The table shows 1.5 million to 2 million distinct CDR3 sequences, with around 50% occurring only once. The sample consisted of blood. The receptors were gathered from a woman in her forties in good health.

In the case of this clonotype: An end of the junction does not agree with germline; a read error may underlie this. This sequence joins TRBV13 and TRBJ1-1; D not resolved. The V gene's germline CDR1 is PRHDT and CDR2 FYEKMQ (reference sequence). This CDR3 is built from 12 residues. CDR3 in amino acids: CASSLGPSDAFF. The CDR3 coding sequence is TGTGCCAGCAGCTTAGGACCGTCTGACGCTTTCTTT.

The rearrangement joins TRBV7-9 to TRBJ2-1, with TRBD1 as a possible D gene (6 bases). This CDR3 has 15 amino acids. Germline lookup yields CDR1 SEHNR and CDR2 FQNEAQ (reference sequence). V shed 3 bases and J shed 8 bases, with 17 bases lying between them. The CDR3 DNA is TGTGCCAGCAGCTTTCCCCAGGGGAGTTCAGATGAGCAGTTCTTC. Translation gives CASSFPQGSSDEQFF.

This clonotype was detected only a few times. V and J are TRBV4-2 and TRBJ2-1, with D possibly being TRBD1 or TRBD2 (5 bases each). Germline CDR1 and CDR2: LGHNA and YNFKEQ. V lost 1 base and J lost 3, with 10 bases in between. There are 15 residues in the CDR3. CDR3 nucleotide sequence: TGTGCCAGCAGCCAAGGAGGGGCCCGCTACAATGAGCAGTTCTTC. It codes for CASSQGGARYNEQFF.

This sequence joins TRBV27 and TRBJ2-4; D perhaps matches TRBD2 (5 bases). Germline CDR1 reads MNHEY; CDR2 reads SMNVEV (reference sequence). V was clipped by 5 bases and J by 3 bases, with 14 bases between them. The CDR3 is 15 residues long. DNA of the CDR3: TGTGCCAGCAGTCCCGGGGTAGTGGGCAAAAACATTCAGTACTTC. This encodes CASSPGVVGKNIQYF.

This clonotype appeared many times. The chain combines TRBV7-2 with TRBJ2-5; possibly TRBD1 for D (5 bases). This CDR3 has 14 amino acids. V was cut by 5 bases and J by 5 bases, with 15 bases left in between. CDR1 and CDR2 from the germline V gene are SGHTA and FQGNSA. CDR3 region: CASSRWGSKETQYF. The CDR3, as DNA: TGTGCCAGCAGCCGTTGGGGCTCCAAGGAGACCCAGTACTTC.

Only a few counts were recorded for this clonotype. J is TRBJ2-5 and V is TRBV19; perhaps TRBD2 as D (6 bases). CDR3 size: 14 residues. Germline lookup yields CDR1 LNHDA and CDR2 SQIVND (reference sequence). V was cut by 9 bases and J by 1 base, with 15 bases left in between. The CDR3 DNA follows: TGTGCCAGCACACCAGGGACTCCCCAAGAGACCCAGTACTTC. Protein: CASTPGTPQETQYF.

The rearrangement uses TRBV24-1 and TRBJ2-3; D is uncertain. This CDR3 has 15 residues. The germline gives CDR1 KGHDR, CDR2 SFDVKD. With 6 bases removed from V and 0 bases from J, the gap between germline ends came to 12 bases. CDR3 protein: CATSMSPASTDTQYF. Here the CDR3 DNA reads TGTGCCACCAGTATGTCTCCCGCTAGCACAGATACGCAGTATTTT.

This clonotype was seen a few times. The chain carries TRBV20-1 and TRBJ2-1; D gene uncertain. The CDR3 totals 16 residues. Germline CDR1 is DFQATT and CDR2 is SNEGSKA (reference sequence). The V end lost 0 bases, the J end lost 6 bases, and 18 bases lay between the germline ends. The CDR3 bases are TGCAGTGCTAGAGACTCCCGGAAAAGAAACGGCAATGAGCAGTTCTTC. This encodes CSARDSRKRNGNEQFF.

This clonotype was detected only once. This chain links TRBV20-1 with TRBJ2-1, with TRBD1 matching over 8 bases. V was clipped by 7 bases and J by 11 bases; unmatched bases: 19. Germline CDR1 and CDR2: DFQATT and SNEGSKA (reference sequence). The CDR3 length is 15 residues. The CDR3, as DNA: TGCAGTGTAGAGCTATCGGACAGGGTAAGCGATAAGCAGTTCTTC. Amino acids: CSVELSDRVSDKQFF.

This sequence joins TRBV28 and TRBJ1-5; D is ambiguous. Trimming stripped 6 bases from V and 9 bases from J, with 9 bases between. The CDR3 contains 11 residues. Per germline, CDR1 MDHEN and CDR2 SYDVKM. The CDR3 spells CASSGRRPQHF. In nucleotides, the CDR3 is TGTGCCAGCAGCGGGAGGCGGCCCCAGCATTTT.

The gene calls are TRBV7-2 and TRBJ1-1, with D tentatively TRBD1 (5 bases). V lost 3 bases, J lost 0 bases, and 11 bases lay in between. This CDR3 is 15 amino acids long. The V gene's germline CDR1 is SGHTA and CDR2 FQGNSA. CDR3 sequence reads: CASSLTAGMNTEAFF. CDR3 DNA: TGTGCCAGCAGCTTGACAGCGGGTATGAACACTGAAGCTTTCTTT.

This clonotype has only a few counts. The chain links TRBV7-2 to TRBJ2-1; 9 bases match TRBD1. The CDR3 length is 18 residues. With V trimmed by 2 bases and J by 5 bases, 13 bases remained unmatched. CDR1 is SGHTA and CDR2 is FQGNSA in the germline V gene. As DNA, the CDR3 is TGTGCCAGCAGCTTAAACTTCCCGGACAGGGGAGTAGACAATGAGCAGTTCTTC. Encoded protein: CASSLNFPDRGVDNEQFF. Filled out from reference TRBV7-2 and TRBJ2-1, the complete variable domain reads GAGVSQSPSNKVTEKGKDVELRCDPISGHTALYWYRQSLGQGLEFLIYFQGNSAPDKSGLPSDRFSAERTGGSVSTLTIQRTQQEDSAVYLCASSLNFPDRGVDNEQFFGPGTRLTVL.

The genes are TRBV28 and TRBJ2-3; 9 nucleotides agree with TRBD2. The CDR3 is made up of 14 amino acids. Unmatched junction bases numbered 9, after V lost 8 bases and J lost 6 bases. The germline gives CDR1 MDHEN, CDR2 SYDVKM. The CDR3 DNA reads as TGTGCCAGCGGGGGGGTAGCGGGGGAGGATACGCAGTATTTT. Encoded protein: CASGGVAGEDTQYF.

This rearrangement joins TRBV20-1 to TRBJ2-7; D tentatively fits TRBD1 or TRBD2 (5 bases each). This CDR3 is built from 13 residues. Germline CDR1 DFQATT, CDR2 SNEGSKA (reference sequence). With 5 bases removed from V and 3 bases from J, the gap between germline ends came to 14 bases. The CDR3 DNA reads TGCAGTGCTGGGCGTGATGGGGGCTACGAGCAGTACTTC. Translation: CSAGRDGGYEQYF.

V gene TRBV2 combines with J gene TRBJ2-1, with TRBD2 matching 9 bases. The CDR3 spans 16 residues. The ends lost 8 bases at V and 3 bases at J; junction bases unmatched: 11. From germline, CDR1 is SNHLY and CDR2 FYNNEI. In DNA, the CDR3 is TGTGCCAGCCCCGACTTGACTAGCGGATTCTACAATGAGCAGTTCTTC. This encodes CASPDLTSGFYNEQFF. Full variable domain (outside the CDR3, taken from reference TRBV2 and TRBJ2-1): EPEVTQTPSHQVTQMGQEVILRCVPISNHLYFYWYRQILGQKVEFLVSFYNNEISEKSEIFDDQFSVERPDGSNFTLKIRSTKLEDSAMYFCASPDLTSGFYNEQFFGPGTRLTVL.

This clonotype was found a few times. This chain joins TRBV6-2 or TRBV6-3 and TRBJ1-5; 9 bases are a match to TRBD1. The V and J ends lost 5 bases and 1 base, in that order; junction bases with no gene match: 12. This CDR3 has 18 amino acids. Germline V gene data show CDR1 as MNHEY and CDR2 as SVGEGT. CDR3 nucleotides: TGTGCCAGCAGTCCCACGGGACAGGGTGGGGGAAGCAATCAGCCCCAGCATTTT. This gives the protein CASSPTGQGGGSNQPQHF.

This clonotype was recorded a few times. The chain links TRBV29-1 to TRBJ2-5; the D is unclear. Trimming left V 2 bases short and J 3 bases short, with 19 bases between. This CDR3 is 16 amino acids long. CDR1 and CDR2 (germline): SQVTM, ANQGSEA. CDR3 loop: CSVEQGSFWREETQYF. CDR3 in DNA: TGCAGCGTTGAACAAGGATCTTTCTGGCGCGAAGAGACCCAGTACTTC.

V gene TRBV7-2 combines with J gene TRBJ1-2, with a tentative D call TRBD1 (6 bases). The ends were cut back, 0 bases at V and 5 bases at J, with 13 bases in the middle. Germline V CDR1 and CDR2: SGHTA, FQGNSA. The CDR3 consists of 15 residues. The CDR3 region has the DNA TGTGCCAGCAGCTTAGCGCAGGGACAAATTTATGGCTACACCTTC. It encodes CASSLAQGQIYGYTF. The variable domain in full, completed from reference TRBV7-2 and TRBJ1-2, reads GAGVSQSPSNKVTEKGKDVELRCDPISGHTALYWYRQSLGQGLEFLIYFQGNSAPDKSGLPSDRFSAERTGGSVSTLTIQRTQQEDSAVYLCASSLAQGQIYGYTFGSGTRLTVV.

This clonotype was counted between two and nine times. The chain couples TRBV20-1 to TRBJ2-1, with a tentative D call TRBD2 (5 bases). The CDR3 contains 14 residues. Germline V lookup: CDR1 DFQATT, CDR2 SNEGSKA (reference sequence). Trimming took 2 bases from V and 6 from J, leaving 14 bases between them. CDR3 DNA sequence: TGCAGTGCTAGACTGCGGACTGGTATCAATGAGCAGTTCTTC. It encodes CSARLRTGINEQFF.

J is TRBJ2-7 and V is TRBV10-3, with D perhaps being TRBD1 or TRBD2 (5 bases each). CDR1 and CDR2 from the germline V gene are ENHRY and SYGVKD. The CDR3 loop spans 11 amino acids. This CDR3 reads CAVGEYNEQYF. CDR3 coding DNA: TGTGCTGTGGGGGAATACAATGAGCAGTACTTC.

This clonotype was picked up a small number of times. The V and J genes are TRBV29-1 and TRBJ2-3; 10 bases map to TRBD1. Germline CDR1 SQVTM, CDR2 ANQGSEA. The CDR3 length is 13 residues. J lost 6 bases, V lost 6 bases, and 6 bases had no gene match. The CDR3 coding sequence is TGCAGCGTCGGGGACAGGGGCGTCGATACGCAGTATTTT. Translating gives CSVGDRGVDTQYF.

The chain employs TRBV28 and TRBJ1-3; D unclear. V was clipped by 3 bases and J by 1 base, with 13 bases between them. This CDR3 contains 16 residues. Germline values: CDR1 MDHEN, CDR2 SYDVKM. The CDR3 bases are TGTGCCAGCAGTTTCTATCAAAGCCGTTCTGGAAACACCATATATTTT. Translating gives CASSFYQSRSGNTIYF.

The V gene is TRBV5-1, the J gene TRBJ2-7; D perhaps matches TRBD1 (5 bases). This CDR3 is built from 15 residues. The V end lost 0 bases, the J end lost 3 bases, and 13 bases lay between the germline ends. In germline, CDR1 is SGHRS, CDR2 YFSETQ. As DNA, the CDR3 is TGCGCCAGCAGCTTGGCCGCAGGGTCCTTCTACGAGCAGTACTTC. Translated, it gives CASSLAAGSFYEQYF.

The chain couples TRBV6-6 to TRBJ1-5, with D hard to call. CDR1 is MNHNY and CDR2 is SVGAGI in the germline V gene (reference sequence). Trimming removed 2 bases from V and 4 bases from J, with 9 bases in between. The CDR3 spans 14 residues. CDR3 loop: CASSYPELNQPQHF. CDR3 in DNA: TGTGCCAGCAGTTACCCTGAGCTAAATCAGCCCCAGCATTTT.

The rearrangement links TRBV4-2 to TRBJ1-1; D not resolved. Germline-derived CDR1 and CDR2 are LGHNA and YNFKEQ. The CDR3 is 14 amino acids. The ends were cut back, 0 bases at V and 4 bases at J, with 9 bases in the middle. In nucleotides, the CDR3 is TGTGCCAGCAGCCAAGAAAAGGGTTTCACTGAAGCTTTCTTT. It specifies CASSQEKGFTEAFF.

This sequence joins TRBV20-1 and TRBJ2-4; D might be TRBD2 (7 bases). CDR3 length: 11 amino acids. Germline CDR1 reads DFQATT; CDR2 reads SNEGSKA (reference sequence). V was shortened by 6 bases and J by 15 bases, with 18 bases between the two germline ends. CDR3 DNA sequence: TGCAGTGCAGCCGCAGGGGAGGGCCTGTACTTC. Amino acids: CSAAAGEGLYF.